These 18 T cell receptor beta chains share one sample of origin, sequenced in a study of T cell repertoires in cytomegalovirus infection. TCRdb reanalysed the reads using MiXCR and keeps one entry per CDR3 protein. The sample yields around 280,000 distinct CDR3 sequences, approximately 8.9% seen once. The specimen sequenced was PBMCs. These receptor sequences come from a human donor in good health (CMV status not recorded). Some clones in this sample may be carry-over from other donors' samples.

This clonotype was found many times. V and J are TRBV5-4 and TRBJ1-1, with TRBD1 matching over 7 bases. CDR3 length: 15 residues. V was pared by 4 bases and J by 3 bases, with 9 bases of the junction left unmatched. CDR1 is SGHNT, CDR2 YYREEE, per germline (reference sequence). The CDR3 DNA reads as TGTGCCAGCAGCAGAGGGGGCGCGGGGGACACTGAAGCTTTCTTT. Residues: CASSRGGAGDTEAFF.

This clonotype was seen only a few times. The chain is built from TRBV6-2 or TRBV6-3 and TRBJ2-2, with D possibly called TRBD1 or TRBD2 (5 bases each). Between the trimmed V and J ends, which lost 2 bases and 6 bases, there was a span of 13 bases. Germline assignment: CDR1 MNHEY and CDR2 SVGEGT. This CDR3 region has 15 residues. CDR3 bases: TGTGCCAGCAGTTACGGGACCACTAGGGCCGGGGAGCTGTTTTTT. Its translation: CASSYGTTRAGELFF.

This clonotype has a handful of counts. The chain links TRBV29-1 to TRBJ2-5; D may be TRBD1 (6 bases). The CDR3 spans 12 residues. The germline V gene encodes CDR1 SQVTM and CDR2 ANQGSEA. With 6 bases removed from V and 4 bases from J, the gap between germline ends came to 12 bases. CDR3 region: CSVRPGAETQYF. In nucleotides, the CDR3 is TGCAGCGTGAGGCCAGGGGCAGAGACCCAGTACTTC.

This clonotype has at least ten counts. This sequence joins TRBV7-9 and TRBJ2-7; 14 positions match TRBD2. The junction had 10 bases not matched to a gene; V was cut back by 0 bases and J by 0 bases. The CDR3 length is 20 residues. Germline loops: CDR1 SEHNR, CDR2 FQNEAQ (reference sequence). The CDR3 reads CASSLADRTSGGFPSYEQYV. In nucleotides, the CDR3 is TGTGCCAGCAGCTTAGCAGACCGGACTAGCGGGGGGTTTCCCTCCTACGAGCAGTACGTC.

This clonotype was detected many times. The V and J genes are TRBV12-3 or TRBV12-4 and TRBJ1-3; D gene uncertain. V dropped 5 bases and J dropped 4 bases, with 6 bases sitting between them. This CDR3 comprises 12 residues. CDR3 sequence: CASSRRGNTIYF. The DNA for the CDR3 is TGTGCCAGCAGTCGACGGGGAAACACCATATATTTT.

This chain links TRBV6-6 with TRBJ2-3, with D hard to call. CDR1 is MNHNY, CDR2 SVGAGI, per germline (reference sequence). The CDR3 spans 13 residues. Between the trimmed V and J ends, which lost 2 bases and 2 bases, there was a span of 5 bases. CDR3 sequence reads: CASSYTYTDTQYF. In DNA form, the CDR3 reads TGTGCCAGCAGTTACACTTACACAGATACGCAGTATTTT.

This clonotype showed up many times. The genes are TRBV7-2 and TRBJ2-1; D is unresolved. With 3 bases removed from V and 8 bases from J, the gap between germline ends came to 11 bases. CDR3 length: 13 residues. Germline CDR1 SGHTA, CDR2 FQGNSA. The CDR3 DNA is TGTGCCAGCAGCTTTACGGGTGCCGATGAGCAGTTCTTC. Amino acids: CASSFTGADEQFF. Variable domain in full (rest from reference TRBV7-2 and TRBJ2-1): GAGVSQSPSNKVTEKGKDVELRCDPISGHTALYWYRQSLGQGLEFLIYFQGNSAPDKSGLPSDRFSAERTGGSVSTLTIQRTQQEDSAVYLCASSFTGADEQFFGPGTRLTVL.

Of note for this clonotype: A much larger clone differs from this one at a single base, so this may be a read error. V usage is TRBV28 and J usage is TRBJ1-1, with 7 bases aligning to TRBD1. Per germline, CDR1 MDHEN and CDR2 SYDVKM. The CDR3 runs to 15 residues. Trimming cost V 5 bases and J 8 bases; bases outside gene matches: 14. The CDR3 DNA is TGTGCCAGCAGTCCACCGGGACAGAGCTTTTCCGAAGCTTTCTTT. Protein product: CASSPPGQSFSEAFF.

This clonotype was recorded many times. This rearrangement joins TRBV7-2 to TRBJ2-3; D is uncertain. Germline values: CDR1 SGHTA, CDR2 FQGNSA. CDR3 length: 14 residues. V gave up 6 bases and J gave up 6 bases, with 16 bases separating them. The CDR3 region is CASSALPVGDTQYF. The CDR3 coding sequence is TGTGCCAGCAGTGCCCTCCCGGTAGGGGATACGCAGTATTTT. Drawing the rest from reference TRBV7-2 and TRBJ2-3, the complete variable domain is GAGVSQSPSNKVTEKGKDVELRCDPISGHTALYWYRQSLGQGLEFLIYFQGNSAPDKSGLPSDRFSAERTGGSVSTLTIQRTQQEDSAVYLCASSALPVGDTQYFGPGTRLTVL.

This clonotype was found many times. The chain joins TRBV6-5 to TRBJ1-3; 9 positions agree with TRBD1. Germline V lookup: CDR1 MNHEY, CDR2 SVGAGI. The V gene end was trimmed by 6 bases and the J gene end by 2 bases; junction bases not matched to a gene: 8. This CDR3 has 16 amino acids. Written as DNA, the CDR3 is TGTGCCAGCAGGACCGGACAGGGGAGGACTGGAAACACCATATATTTT. Translating it yields CASRTGQGRTGNTIYF.

This clonotype was counted ten times or more. V usage is TRBV19 and J usage is TRBJ2-1, with a tentative D call TRBD2 (7 bases). Germline V gives CDR1 LNHDA, CDR2 SQIVND (reference sequence). V dropped 4 bases and J dropped 0 bases, with 19 bases sitting between them. This CDR3 has 18 amino acids. CDR3 residues: CASSTRGGGRASYNEQFF. The CDR3 DNA is TGTGCCAGTAGTACAAGGGGGGGAGGGAGGGCCTCCTACAATGAGCAGTTCTTC. The entire variable domain, with the rest obtained from reference TRBV19 and TRBJ2-1, is as follows: DGGITQSPKYLFRKEGQNVTLSCEQNLNHDAMYWYRQDPGQGLRLIYYSQIVNDFQKGDIAEGYSVSREKKESFPLTVTSAQKNPTAFYLCASSTRGGGRASYNEQFFGPGTRLTVL.

Regarding this clonotype: The CDR3 end shows no conserved phenylalanine or tryptophan, and so a read error is likely. The chain joins TRBV20-1 to TRBJ2-3, with 8 bases that match TRBD2. V was clipped by 3 bases and J by 1 base; unmatched bases: 3. Per germline, CDR1 DFQATT and CDR2 SNEGSKA (reference sequence). CDR3 length equals 14 residues. The chain's CDR3 is CSASGGGGTDTQYI. CDR3 in DNA: TGCAGTGCTAGCGGGGGGGGAGGCACAGATACGCAGTATATT.

This clonotype was detected a few times. The genes are TRBV25-1 and TRBJ1-1, with a weak D call TRBD1 (5 bases). The CDR3 runs 13 residues. The germline gives CDR1 MGHDK, CDR2 SYGVNS. V was cut by 6 bases and J by 5 bases, with 13 bases left in between. This CDR3 is CASSPSGKTEAFF. CDR3 bases: TGTGCCAGCAGCCCTTCAGGGAAAACTGAAGCTTTCTTT.

This clonotype appeared many times. The V call is TRBV4-2, the J call TRBJ1-3, with TRBD1 matching over 9 bases. The CDR3 consists of 17 residues. Germline trimming cut 5 bases from V and 0 bases from J; bases unmatched to any gene: 8. Germline-derived CDR1 and CDR2 are LGHNA and YNFKEQ. The CDR3 loop reads CASSMGTGFRSGNTIYF. DNA for the CDR3: TGTGCCAGCAGCATGGGGACAGGGTTTCGCTCTGGAAACACCATATATTTT.

Many counts were recorded for this clonotype. This sequence joins TRBV19 and TRBJ1-1; no firm D call. This CDR3 contains 15 residues. Trimming removed 7 bases from V and 3 bases from J, with 18 bases in between. The germline CDR1 and CDR2 sequences are LNHDA and SQIVND (reference sequence). The CDR3 loop reads CASTPLANFYTEAFF. Here the CDR3 DNA reads TGTGCCAGTACACCTCTCGCGAACTTCTACACTGAAGCTTTCTTT. The entire variable domain, with the rest obtained from reference TRBV19 and TRBJ1-1, is as follows: DGGITQSPKYLFRKEGQNVTLSCEQNLNHDAMYWYRQDPGQGLRLIYYSQIVNDFQKGDIAEGYSVSREKKESFPLTVTSAQKNPTAFYLCASTPLANFYTEAFFGQGTRLTVV.

This clonotype was counted many times. V is TRBV7-9 and J is TRBJ2-1; 7 nucleotides align to TRBD2. Losses at the gene ends were 5 bases for V and 0 bases for J; bases not matched to a gene: 4. The CDR3 sequence is 15 residues long. Germline CDR1 and CDR2: SEHNR and FQNEAQ (reference sequence). The CDR3 DNA reads as TGTGCCAGCAGCGCGGGAGAGAGCTCCTACAATGAGCAGTTCTTC. Its protein is CASSAGESSYNEQFF.

This clonotype appeared many times. The rearrangement links TRBV7-2 to TRBJ2-7; 7 positions agree with TRBD2. The CDR3 has 16 residues. V shed 3 bases and J 7 bases; nucleotides not matched to a gene: 15. Germline V gene data show CDR1 as SGHTA and CDR2 as FQGNSA. This CDR3 reads CASSLTEAGSGWEQYV. The CDR3, as DNA: TGTGCCAGCAGCTTGACGGAAGCGGGGTCTGGTTGGGAGCAGTACGTC.

This clonotype was found many times. The chain couples TRBV20-1 to TRBJ2-1; D perhaps matches TRBD2 (6 bases). With 3 bases removed from V and 0 bases from J, the gap between germline ends came to 9 bases. Germline assignment: CDR1 DFQATT and CDR2 SNEGSKA (reference sequence). CDR3 size: 14 residues. The DNA of the CDR3 is TGCAGTGCTAGCGGGGGAAGCTCCTACAATGAGCAGTTCTTC. Its translation is CSASGGSSYNEQFF.